The sequence of this T cell receptor beta chain was determined in a study of T cells after yellow fever vaccination (dated by TCRdb to about 2019). Turning to the overall study: The SMART-Seq v4 Ultra Low Input RNA kit was used to prepare libraries from fractions with low cell numbers. To follow T-cell clones before and after primary and booster YFV17D yellow fever vaccination, bulk TCR alpha and beta repertoires were sequenced over time. The cohort comprised two healthy male donors, one aged 18 to 29 and one aged 30 to 39 years. Blood samples were taken at several timepoints before and after primary and secondary immunization, and bulk PBMC replicates and cell subsets were isolated. The paper as a whole reports these results and caveats: Compared with the primary T-cell response, the secondary T-cell response was faster but weaker, reaching its peak on day 5 rather than on day 15. FACS-sorted repertoires could contain abundant contaminating clonotypes from the bulk population, so computational filtering was required. Because the study included only a couple of donors, the extent to which the findings can be generalized is limited. Most clones expanded after primary vaccination were re-detected after the booster (just under 97% of CD4 and around 88% of CD8), suggesting broad memory maintenance. A small share of clonotypes occurred in both CD4 and CD8 compartments, likely arising from convergent recombination.

Points on this clonotype: What antigen it recognizes has not been identified. There are no base qualities to consult, and no much larger clone falls within one base.

The CDR3 goes from the cysteine to the phenylalanine over 14 residues. Of the read, only the CDR3 DNA is kept; its 42 bases are in frame from base 1. Trimming removed 3 bases from V and 4 bases from J, leaving 11 bases between the germline ends. The sample's treatment or condition, from its label and the paper: live attenuated yellow fever vaccine strain. At each blood-draw timepoint, two biological replicates of bulk PBMCs were obtained. PBMCs were isolated from peripheral blood using a standard Ficoll-Paque protocol. RNA was extracted with TriZol from bulk PBMCs, CD4 and CD8 fractions, and dextramer-positive and dextramer-negative fractions. TCR cDNA was made using 5'RACE template switching, a step that added a universal primer site and unique molecular identifiers. Priming of cDNA synthesis was performed from both the TCR alpha and TCR beta constant segments. Libraries were amplified in two PCR steps, with sample barcodes and sequencing adapters added in the second step. Sequencing of the libraries was done on either Illumina HiSeq 2500 (2x100 bp) or NovaSeq (2x150 bp). On the authors' methods: MIGEC was used to demultiplex reads and collapse the reads into UMI consensus sequences, and MiXCR was used for V(D)J alignment. Clonotypes responding to the vaccine were identified with edgeR on replicate PBMC samples, with the criteria of FDR below 0.01 and a log2 fold change above 5 up to day 15. Each bulk clonotype received a CD4 or CD8 identity based on whether the sequenced CD4 or CD8 repertoire contained that clonotype at higher abundance. TCRdb reprocessing: public reads trimmed at Q25 with fastp, clones called with MiXCR, in-frame beta chains kept. Rows with a matching CDR3 protein are joined into one entry that keeps the most common DNA and genes. For this entry, the V and J calls and clone size follow TCRdb and not the study's own pipeline. This sample lists hundreds of thousands of distinct CDR3 sequences; under 25% were detected once. About 13% of the sample is held by the ten biggest clonotypes.

The sample in question was PBMCs, obtained 15 days after the yellow fever booster vaccination. The chain links TRBV12-3 or TRBV12-4 with TRBJ2-3; TRBD1 is possibly the D segment (5 matching bases). The source of this sequence is a man in his thirties or forties who received the YFV17D yellow fever vaccine. The base sequence is TGTGCCAGCAGTTTCGCAGTGGGGCCAGATACGCAGTATTTT. Its protein is CASSFAVGPDTQYF.